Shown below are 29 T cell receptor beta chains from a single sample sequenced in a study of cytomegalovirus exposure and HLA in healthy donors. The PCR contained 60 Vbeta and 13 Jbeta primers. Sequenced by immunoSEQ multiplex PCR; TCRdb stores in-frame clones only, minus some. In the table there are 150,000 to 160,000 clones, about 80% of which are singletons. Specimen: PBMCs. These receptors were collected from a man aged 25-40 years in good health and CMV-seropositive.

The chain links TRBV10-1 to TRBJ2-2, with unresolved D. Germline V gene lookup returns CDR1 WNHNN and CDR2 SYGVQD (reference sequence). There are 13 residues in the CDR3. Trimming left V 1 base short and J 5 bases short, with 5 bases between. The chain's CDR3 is CASSEFPTGELFF. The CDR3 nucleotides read TGCGCCAGCAGTGAGTTTCCGACCGGGGAGCTGTTTTTT.

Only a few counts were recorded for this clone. The CDR3 nucleotides are TGTGCCAGCAGAACCCGCGGGTCTAACAGGGGGCCGGCTTTCTTT. It translates to CASRTRGSNRGPAFF. V and J are TRBV6-5 and TRBJ1-1; 9 positions agree with TRBD1. CDR3 length: 15 amino acids. The V and J ends lost 6 bases and 11 bases, in that order; junction bases with no gene match: 16. Per germline, CDR1 MNHEY and CDR2 SVGAGI.

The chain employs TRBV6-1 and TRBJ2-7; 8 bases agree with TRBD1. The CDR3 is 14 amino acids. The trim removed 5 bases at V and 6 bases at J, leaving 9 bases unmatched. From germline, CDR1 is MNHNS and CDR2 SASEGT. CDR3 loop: CASSSRDRRSEQYF. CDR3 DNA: TGTGCCAGCAGTAGCCGGGACAGGAGGAGCGAGCAGTACTTC.

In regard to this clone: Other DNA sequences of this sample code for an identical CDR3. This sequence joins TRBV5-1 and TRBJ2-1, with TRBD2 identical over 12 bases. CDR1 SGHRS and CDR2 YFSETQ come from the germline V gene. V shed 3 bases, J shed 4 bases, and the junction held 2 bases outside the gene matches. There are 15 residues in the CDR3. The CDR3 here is CASSSGTSGYNEQFF. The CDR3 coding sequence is TGCGCCAGCAGCTCCGGGACTAGCGGGTACAATGAGCAGTTCTTC.

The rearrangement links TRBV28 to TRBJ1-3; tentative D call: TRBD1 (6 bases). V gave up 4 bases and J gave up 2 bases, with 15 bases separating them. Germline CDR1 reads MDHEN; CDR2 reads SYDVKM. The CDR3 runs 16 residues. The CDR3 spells CASSSYSQGTGNTIYF. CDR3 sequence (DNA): TGTGCCAGCAGTTCGTACTCACAGGGTACTGGAAACACCATATATTTT.

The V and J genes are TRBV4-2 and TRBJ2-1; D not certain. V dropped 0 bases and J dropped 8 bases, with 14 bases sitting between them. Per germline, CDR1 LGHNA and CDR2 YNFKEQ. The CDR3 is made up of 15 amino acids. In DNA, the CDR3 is TGTGCCAGCAGCCAAGATTACGGGTCGCACTATGAGCAGTTCTTC. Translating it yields CASSQDYGSHYEQFF.

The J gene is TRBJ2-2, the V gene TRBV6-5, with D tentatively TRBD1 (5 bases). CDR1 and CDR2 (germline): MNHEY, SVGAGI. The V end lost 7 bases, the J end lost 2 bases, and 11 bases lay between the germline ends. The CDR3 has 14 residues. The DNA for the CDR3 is TGTGCCAGCATGGAGACAGTTAACACCGGGGAGCTGTTTTTT. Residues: CASMETVNTGELFF.

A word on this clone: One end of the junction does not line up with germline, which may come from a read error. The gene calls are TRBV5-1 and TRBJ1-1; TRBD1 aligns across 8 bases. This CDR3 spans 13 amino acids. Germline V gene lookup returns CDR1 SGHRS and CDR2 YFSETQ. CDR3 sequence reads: CASSLTGGTGAFF. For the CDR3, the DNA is TGCGCCAGCAGCCTTACAGGGGGGACTGGAGCTTTCTTT.

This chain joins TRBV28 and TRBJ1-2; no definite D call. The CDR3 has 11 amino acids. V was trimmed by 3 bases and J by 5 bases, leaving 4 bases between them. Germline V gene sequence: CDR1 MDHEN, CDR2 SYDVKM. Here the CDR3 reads CASSLSYGYTF. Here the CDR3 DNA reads TGTGCCAGCAGTTTGAGTTATGGCTACACCTTC.

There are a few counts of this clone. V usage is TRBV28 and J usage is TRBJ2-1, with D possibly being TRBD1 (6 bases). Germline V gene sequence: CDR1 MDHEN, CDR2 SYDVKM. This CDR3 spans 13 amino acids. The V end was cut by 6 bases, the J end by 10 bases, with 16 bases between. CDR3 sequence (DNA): TGTGCCAGCAGCCCCACTTGGGGACACGAGCAGTTCTTC. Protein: CASSPTWGHEQFF.

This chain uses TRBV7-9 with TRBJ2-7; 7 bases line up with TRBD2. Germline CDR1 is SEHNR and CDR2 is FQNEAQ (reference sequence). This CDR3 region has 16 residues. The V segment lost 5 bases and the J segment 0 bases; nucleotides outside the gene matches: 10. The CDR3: CASSLAGEGLSYEQYF. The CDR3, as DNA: TGTGCCAGCAGCCTCGCGGGAGAGGGCCTCTCCTACGAGCAGTACTTC.

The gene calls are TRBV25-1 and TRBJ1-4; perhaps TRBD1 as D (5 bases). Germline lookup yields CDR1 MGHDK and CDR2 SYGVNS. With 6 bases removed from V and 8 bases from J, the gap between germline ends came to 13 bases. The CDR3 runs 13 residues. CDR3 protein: CASSRPGGEKLFF. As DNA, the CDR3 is TGTGCCAGCAGCCGCCCCGGGGGGGAAAAACTGTTTTTT.

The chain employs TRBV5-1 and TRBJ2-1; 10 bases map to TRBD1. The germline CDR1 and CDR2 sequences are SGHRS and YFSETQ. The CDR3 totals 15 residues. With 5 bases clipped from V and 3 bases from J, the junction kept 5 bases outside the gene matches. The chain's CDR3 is CASRLGTGDYNEQFF. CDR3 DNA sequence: TGCGCCAGCAGACTCGGGACAGGGGACTACAATGAGCAGTTCTTC. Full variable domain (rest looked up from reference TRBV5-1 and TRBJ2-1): KAGVTQTPRYLIKTRGQQVTLSCSPISGHRSVSWYQQTPGQGLQFLFEYFSETQRNKGNFPGRFSGRQFSNSRSEMNVSTLELGDSALYLCASRLGTGDYNEQFFGPGTRLTVL.

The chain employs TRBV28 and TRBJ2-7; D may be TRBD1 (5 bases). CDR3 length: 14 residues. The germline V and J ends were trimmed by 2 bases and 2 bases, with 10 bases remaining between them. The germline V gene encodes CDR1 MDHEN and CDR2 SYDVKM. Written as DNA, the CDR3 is TGTGCCAGCAGTTTAGGTGGGGCCGCCTACGAGCAGTACTTC. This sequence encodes CASSLGGAAYEQYF.

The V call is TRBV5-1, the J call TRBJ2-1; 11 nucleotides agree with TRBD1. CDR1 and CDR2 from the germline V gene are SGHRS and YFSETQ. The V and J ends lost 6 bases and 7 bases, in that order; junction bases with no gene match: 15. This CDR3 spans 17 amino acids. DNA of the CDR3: TGCGCCAGCAAAATGATGACCGGGACAGGGGGATTAAATGAGCAGTTCTTC. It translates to CASKMMTGTGGLNEQFF.

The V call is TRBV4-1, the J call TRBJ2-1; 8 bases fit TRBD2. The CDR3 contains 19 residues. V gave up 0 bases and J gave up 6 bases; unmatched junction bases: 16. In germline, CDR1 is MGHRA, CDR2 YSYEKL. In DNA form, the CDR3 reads TGCGCCAGCAGCCAAGAGGGAGCCCAACTAGCGGTGGGGGCCAATGAGCAGTTCTTC. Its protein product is CASSQEGAQLAVGANEQFF.

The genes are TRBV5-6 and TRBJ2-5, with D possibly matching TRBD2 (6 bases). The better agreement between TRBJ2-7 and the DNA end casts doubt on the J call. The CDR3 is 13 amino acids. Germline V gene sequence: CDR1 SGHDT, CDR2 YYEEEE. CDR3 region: CASSFGSSYEQYF. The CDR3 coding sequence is TGTGCCAGCAGCTTCGGGAGCTCCTACGAGCAGTACTTC.

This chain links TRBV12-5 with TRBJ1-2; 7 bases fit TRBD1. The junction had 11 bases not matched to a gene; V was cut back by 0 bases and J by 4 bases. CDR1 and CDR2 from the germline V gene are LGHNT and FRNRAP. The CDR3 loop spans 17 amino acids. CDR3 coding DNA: TGTGCTAGTGGTTTGGTAGAAGTGAGGGGGCAAGTCTATGGCTACACCTTC. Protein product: CASGLVEVRGQVYGYTF.

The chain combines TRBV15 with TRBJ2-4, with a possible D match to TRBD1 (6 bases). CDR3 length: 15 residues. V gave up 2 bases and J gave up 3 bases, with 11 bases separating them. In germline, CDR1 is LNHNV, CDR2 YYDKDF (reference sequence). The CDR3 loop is CATSRRGGRKNIQYF. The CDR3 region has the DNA TGTGCCACCAGCAGACGAGGGGGACGCAAAAACATTCAGTACTTC.

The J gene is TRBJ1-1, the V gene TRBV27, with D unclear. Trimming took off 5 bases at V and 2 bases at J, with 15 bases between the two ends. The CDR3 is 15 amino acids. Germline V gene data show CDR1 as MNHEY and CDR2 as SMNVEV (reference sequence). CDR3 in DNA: TGTGCCAGCAGTCCCCTTGGGCCGACCAACACTGAAGCTTTCTTT. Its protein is CASSPLGPTNTEAFF.

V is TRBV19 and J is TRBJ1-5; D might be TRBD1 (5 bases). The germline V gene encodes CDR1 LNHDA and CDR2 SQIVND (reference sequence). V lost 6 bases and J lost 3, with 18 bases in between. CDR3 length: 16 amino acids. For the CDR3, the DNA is TGTGCCAGTAGGAAAACCCAGGGAGGACTCAATCAGCCCCAGCATTTT. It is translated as CASRKTQGGLNQPQHF.

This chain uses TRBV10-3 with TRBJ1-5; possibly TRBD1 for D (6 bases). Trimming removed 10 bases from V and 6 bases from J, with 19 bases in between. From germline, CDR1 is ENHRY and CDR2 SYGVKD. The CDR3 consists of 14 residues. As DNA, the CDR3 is TGTGCCACCCTACCCCAACAGGGTGGTCAGCCCCAGCATTTT. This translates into CATLPQQGGQPQHF.

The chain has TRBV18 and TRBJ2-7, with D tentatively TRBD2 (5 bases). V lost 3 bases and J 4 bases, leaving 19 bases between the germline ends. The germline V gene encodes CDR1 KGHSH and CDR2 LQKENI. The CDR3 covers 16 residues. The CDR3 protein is CASSPIGGSDRYEQYF. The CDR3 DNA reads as TGTGCCAGCTCACCCATCGGCGGTAGCGACCGGTACGAGCAGTACTTC.

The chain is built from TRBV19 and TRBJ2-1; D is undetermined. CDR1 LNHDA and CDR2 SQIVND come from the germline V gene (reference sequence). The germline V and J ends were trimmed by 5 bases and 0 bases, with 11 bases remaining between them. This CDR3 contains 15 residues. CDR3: CASSPAESSYNEQFF. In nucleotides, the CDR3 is TGTGCCAGTAGTCCGGCGGAAAGCTCCTACAATGAGCAGTTCTTC.

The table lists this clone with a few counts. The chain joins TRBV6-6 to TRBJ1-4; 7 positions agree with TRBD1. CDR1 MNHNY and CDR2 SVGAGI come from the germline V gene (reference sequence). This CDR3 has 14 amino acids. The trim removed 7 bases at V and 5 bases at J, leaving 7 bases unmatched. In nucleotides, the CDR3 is TGTGCCAGCACGAGGGGGACAGTCAATGAAAAACTGTTTTTT. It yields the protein CASTRGTVNEKLFF.

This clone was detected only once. The CDR3 loop reads CASSLGLQGTEAFF. The CDR3, as DNA: TGTGCCAGCAGCTTAGGATTACAGGGCACTGAAGCTTTCTTT. The chain uses TRBV7-6 and TRBJ1-1; D is perhaps TRBD1 (6 bases). The CDR3 spans 14 residues. Germline V gives CDR1 SGHVS, CDR2 FNYEAQ. Trimming took 1 base from V and 4 from J, leaving 10 bases between them.

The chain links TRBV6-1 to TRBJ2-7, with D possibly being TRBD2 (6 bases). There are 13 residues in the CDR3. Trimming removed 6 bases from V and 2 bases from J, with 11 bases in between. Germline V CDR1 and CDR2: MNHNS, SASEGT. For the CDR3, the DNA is TGTGCCAGCAGCCGGGACTGGACCTACGAGCAGTACTTC. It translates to CASSRDWTYEQYF.

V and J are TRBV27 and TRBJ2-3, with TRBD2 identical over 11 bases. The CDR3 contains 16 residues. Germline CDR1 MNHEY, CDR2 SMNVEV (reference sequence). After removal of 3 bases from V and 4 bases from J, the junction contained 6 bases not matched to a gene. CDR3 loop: CASSFSTSGTSDTQYF. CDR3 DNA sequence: TGTGCCAGCAGTTTTTCGACTAGCGGGACCTCAGATACGCAGTATTTT.

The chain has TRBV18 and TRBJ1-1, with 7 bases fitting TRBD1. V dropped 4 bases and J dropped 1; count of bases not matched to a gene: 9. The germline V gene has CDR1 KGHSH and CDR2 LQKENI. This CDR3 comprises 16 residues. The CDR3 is CASSLMGQPPNTEAFF. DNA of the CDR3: TGTGCCAGCTCACTTATGGGACAGCCACCGAACACTGAAGCTTTCTTT.